This T cell receptor beta chain was sequenced for a study of response to subunit inactivated influenza vaccine. TCRdb re-called the RT-PCR reads through MiXCR, storing one row per CDR3 protein. The data show under 550,000 distinct CDR3 sequences, around 7.9% seen once. This TCR derives from a man aged 50-75 years who received an inactivated influenza vaccine. Sequenced material: PBMCs from blood, taken approximately 25 months after vaccination.

CDR3 in amino acids: CASSLGGPGADTQYF. In DNA form, the CDR3 reads TGCGCCAGCAGCTTAGGTGGGCCGGGCGCAGATACGCAGTATTTT. This chain connects TRBV5-1 to TRBJ2-3; D unclear. Between the trimmed V and J ends, which lost 2 bases and 4 bases, there was a span of 14 bases. This CDR3 is 15 amino acids long. Per germline, CDR1 SGHRS and CDR2 YFSETQ.